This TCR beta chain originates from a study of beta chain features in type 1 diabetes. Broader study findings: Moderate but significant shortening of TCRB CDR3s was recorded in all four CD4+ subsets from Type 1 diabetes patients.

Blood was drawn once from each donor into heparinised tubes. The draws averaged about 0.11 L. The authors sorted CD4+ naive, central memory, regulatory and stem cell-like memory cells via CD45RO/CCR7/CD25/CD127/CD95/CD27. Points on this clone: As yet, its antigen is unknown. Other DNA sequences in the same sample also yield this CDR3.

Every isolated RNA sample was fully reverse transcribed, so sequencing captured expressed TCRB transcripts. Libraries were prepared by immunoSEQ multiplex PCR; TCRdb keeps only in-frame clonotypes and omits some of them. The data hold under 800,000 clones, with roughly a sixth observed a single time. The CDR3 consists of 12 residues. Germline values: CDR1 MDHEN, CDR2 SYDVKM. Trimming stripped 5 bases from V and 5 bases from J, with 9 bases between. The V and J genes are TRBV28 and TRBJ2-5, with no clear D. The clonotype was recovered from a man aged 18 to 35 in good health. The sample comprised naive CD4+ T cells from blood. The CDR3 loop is CASSLRRETQYF. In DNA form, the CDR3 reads TGTGCCAGCAGTCTCCGCAGGGAGACCCAGTACTTC. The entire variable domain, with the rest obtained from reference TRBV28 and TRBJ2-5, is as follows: DVKVTQSSRYLVKRTGEKVFLECVQDMDHENMFWYRQDPGLGLRLIYFSYDVKMKEKGDIPEGYSVSREKKERFSLILESASTNQTSMYLCASSLRRETQYFGPGTRLLVL.